This TCR beta chain was obtained from a study of CD8 T cells in Susac syndrome. Comments on this clonotype: What it binds is not known.

The V gene end was trimmed by 2 bases and the J gene end by 1 base; junction bases not matched to a gene: 2. The CDR3 has 15 residues. CDR1 and CDR2 from the germline V gene are SGHRS and YFSETQ. Points from the study as a whole: The study recognized that its TCR sequencing and HLA analysis covered a relatively small number of individuals.

cDNA came from approximately 0.5 to 1 ug RNA primed by random hexamers. The immunoSEQ assay covered 54 Vbeta and 13 Jbeta segments for CDR3. MiXCR, run by TCRdb on the immunoSEQ multiplex PCR reads, gives a single entry per CDR3 protein. The data show 160,000 or so distinct CDR3 sequences, roughly 94% seen once. TEMRA cells were FACS-enriched, unlike CD8+ and CD4+ T cells, which were negatively isolated. The V gene is TRBV5-1, the J gene TRBJ1-2, with TRBD1 matching over 10 bases. This receptor was obtained from a human donor with multiple sclerosis. Sequenced sample: CD4+ T cells from PBMCs. Written as DNA, the CDR3 is TGCGCCAGCAGCTTCGGGACAGGGGATAACTATGGCTACACCTTC. This codes for CASSFGTGDNYGYTF.